This T cell receptor (beta chain) was documented in a study of shared clonotypes between healthy human individuals. Study as a whole: Donor composition was a couple of women and three men, aged 18 to 49.

The authors split each subset's genomic DNA evenly across several immunoSEQ plates. TCRdb's copy holds only in-frame clones and misses some; the assay was immunoSEQ multiplex PCR. Here the sample spans over a million clones, roughly 96% being singletons. In the CD4+ fraction, cells were divided into CD45RA+ naive and CD45RA-negative memory subsets. The germline gives CDR1 LNHNV, CDR2 YYDKDF (reference sequence). The CDR3 is made up of 16 amino acids. The V segment lost 3 bases and the J segment 1 base; nucleotides outside the gene matches: 6. The gene calls are TRBV15 and TRBJ2-7; TRBD2 matches 10 bases. The TCR comes from a man aged 25-40 years in good health. The sequencing sample was made of naive CD4+ T cells sorted from blood. Indicated subset: CD45RA+ positively selected. This CDR3 is CATSRTLAGASYEQYF. The CDR3 bases are TGTGCCACCAGCAGGACTCTAGCGGGAGCGTCCTACGAGCAGTACTTC.